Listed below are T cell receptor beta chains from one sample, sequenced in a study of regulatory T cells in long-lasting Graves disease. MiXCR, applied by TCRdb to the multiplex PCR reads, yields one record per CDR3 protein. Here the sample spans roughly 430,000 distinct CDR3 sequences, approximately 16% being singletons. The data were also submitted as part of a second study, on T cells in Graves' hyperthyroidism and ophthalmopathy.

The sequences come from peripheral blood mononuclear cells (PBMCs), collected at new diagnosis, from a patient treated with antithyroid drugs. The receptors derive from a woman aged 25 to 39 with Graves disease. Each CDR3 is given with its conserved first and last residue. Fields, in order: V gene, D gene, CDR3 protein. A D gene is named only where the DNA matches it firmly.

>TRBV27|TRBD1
CASSKPALGTARLFF
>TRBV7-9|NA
CASSLGQITGELFF
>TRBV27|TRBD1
CASRQGAGTYGYTF
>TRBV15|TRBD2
CATSKAGLSYEQYF
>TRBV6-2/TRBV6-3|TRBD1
CASSSSGGSTEAFF
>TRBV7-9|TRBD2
CASSLLAVGYEQYF
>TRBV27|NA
CASSLRSRGRDSYEQYF
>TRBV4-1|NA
CASSLSGNSQAYEQYF
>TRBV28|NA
CASSLQGRAEQYF
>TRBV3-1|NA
CASSHGGFEQFF
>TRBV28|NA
CASSSGRNKQFF
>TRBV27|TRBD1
CASGLTGDYNYGYTF
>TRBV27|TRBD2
CASSFIGTSGSKNEQFF
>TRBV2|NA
CASSDDRYSNQPQHF
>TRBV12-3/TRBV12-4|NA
CASSLGIGTISGF
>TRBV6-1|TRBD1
CASSEAAGGTETQYF